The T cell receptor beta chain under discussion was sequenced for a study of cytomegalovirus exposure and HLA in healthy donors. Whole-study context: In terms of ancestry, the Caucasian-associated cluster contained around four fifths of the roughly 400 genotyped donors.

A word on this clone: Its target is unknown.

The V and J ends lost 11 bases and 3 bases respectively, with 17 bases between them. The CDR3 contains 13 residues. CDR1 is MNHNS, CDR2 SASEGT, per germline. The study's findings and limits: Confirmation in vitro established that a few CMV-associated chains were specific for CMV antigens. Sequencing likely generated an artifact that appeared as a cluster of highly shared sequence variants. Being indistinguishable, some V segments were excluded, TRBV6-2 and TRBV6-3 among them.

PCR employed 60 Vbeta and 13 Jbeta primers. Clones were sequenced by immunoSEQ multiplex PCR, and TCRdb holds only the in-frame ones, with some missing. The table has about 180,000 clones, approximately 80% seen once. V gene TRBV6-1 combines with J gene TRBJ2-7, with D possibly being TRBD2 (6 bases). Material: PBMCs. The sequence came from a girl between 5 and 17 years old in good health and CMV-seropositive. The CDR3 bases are TGTGCCCGGGCGAATGCCGGGGGCTACGAGCAGTACTTC. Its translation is CARANAGGYEQYF.